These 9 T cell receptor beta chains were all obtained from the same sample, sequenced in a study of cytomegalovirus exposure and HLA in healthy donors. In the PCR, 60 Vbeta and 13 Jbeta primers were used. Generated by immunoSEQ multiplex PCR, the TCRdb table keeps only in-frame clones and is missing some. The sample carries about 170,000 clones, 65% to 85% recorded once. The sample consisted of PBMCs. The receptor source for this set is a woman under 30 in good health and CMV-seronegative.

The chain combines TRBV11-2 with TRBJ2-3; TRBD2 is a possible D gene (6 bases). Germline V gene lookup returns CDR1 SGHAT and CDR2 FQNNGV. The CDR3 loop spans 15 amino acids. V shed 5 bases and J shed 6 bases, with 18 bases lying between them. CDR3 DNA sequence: TGTGCCAGCAGCGTAGGGGACTTCCGCAGGGATACGCAGTATTTT. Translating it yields CASSVGDFRRDTQYF.

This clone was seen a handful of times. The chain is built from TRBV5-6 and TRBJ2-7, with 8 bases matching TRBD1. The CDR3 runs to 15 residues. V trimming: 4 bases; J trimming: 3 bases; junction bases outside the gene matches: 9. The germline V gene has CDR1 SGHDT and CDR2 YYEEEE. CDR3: CASSLTGTGDYEQYF. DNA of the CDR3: TGTGCCAGCAGCCTTACCGGGACAGGAGACTACGAGCAGTACTTC.

CDR3 sequence reads: CASSPQTSNTGELFF. The DNA of the CDR3 is TGTGCCAGCAGTCCCCAAACATCGAACACCGGGGAGCTGTTTTTT. The V and J genes are TRBV28 and TRBJ2-2, with unresolved D. The V end lost 5 bases, the J end lost 0 bases, and 10 bases lay between the germline ends. The CDR3 extends over 15 amino acids. In germline, CDR1 is MDHEN, CDR2 SYDVKM.

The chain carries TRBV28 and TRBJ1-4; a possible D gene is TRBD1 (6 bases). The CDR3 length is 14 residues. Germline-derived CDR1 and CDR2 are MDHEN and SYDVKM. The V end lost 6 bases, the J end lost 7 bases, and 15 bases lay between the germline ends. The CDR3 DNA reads TGTGCCAGCAGACCCGGGGGGCGCGGTGAAAAACTGTTTTTT. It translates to CASRPGGRGEKLFF.

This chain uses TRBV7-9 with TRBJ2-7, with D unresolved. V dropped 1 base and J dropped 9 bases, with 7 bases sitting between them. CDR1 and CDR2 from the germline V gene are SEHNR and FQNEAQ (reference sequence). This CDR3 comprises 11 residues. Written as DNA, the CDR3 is TGTGCCAGCAGCTTAGACCGAGGGCAGTACTTC. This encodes CASSLDRGQYF.

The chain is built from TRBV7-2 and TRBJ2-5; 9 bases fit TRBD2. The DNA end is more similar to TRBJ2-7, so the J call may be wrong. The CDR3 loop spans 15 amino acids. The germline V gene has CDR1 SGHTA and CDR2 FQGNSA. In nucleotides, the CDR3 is TGTGCCAGCAGCTTAGTTATTAGCGGGAGAAACGAGCAGTACTTC. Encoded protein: CASSLVISGRNEQYF.

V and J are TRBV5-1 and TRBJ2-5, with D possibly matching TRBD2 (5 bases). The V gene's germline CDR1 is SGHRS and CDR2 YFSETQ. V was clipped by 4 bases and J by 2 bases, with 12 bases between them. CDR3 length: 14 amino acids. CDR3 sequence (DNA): TGCGCCAGCAGCCTGACTAATCGACAAGAGACCCAGTACTTC. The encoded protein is CASSLTNRQETQYF.

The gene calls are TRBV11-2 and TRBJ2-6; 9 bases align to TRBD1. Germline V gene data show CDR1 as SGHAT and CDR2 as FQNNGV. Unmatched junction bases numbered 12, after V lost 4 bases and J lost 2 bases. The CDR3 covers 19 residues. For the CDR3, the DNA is TGTGCCAGCAGCTCTCGGTGGGACAGGGCTCTGGCTGGGGCCAACGTCCTGACTTTC. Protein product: CASSSRWDRALAGANVLTF.

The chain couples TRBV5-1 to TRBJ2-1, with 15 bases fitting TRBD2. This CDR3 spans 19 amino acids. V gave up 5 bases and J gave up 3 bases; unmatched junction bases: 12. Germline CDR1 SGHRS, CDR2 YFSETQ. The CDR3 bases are TGCGCCAGCAGTCCCGAACGGGGACTAGCGGGAGGTCACTACAATGAGCAGTTCTTC. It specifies CASSPERGLAGGHYNEQFF.